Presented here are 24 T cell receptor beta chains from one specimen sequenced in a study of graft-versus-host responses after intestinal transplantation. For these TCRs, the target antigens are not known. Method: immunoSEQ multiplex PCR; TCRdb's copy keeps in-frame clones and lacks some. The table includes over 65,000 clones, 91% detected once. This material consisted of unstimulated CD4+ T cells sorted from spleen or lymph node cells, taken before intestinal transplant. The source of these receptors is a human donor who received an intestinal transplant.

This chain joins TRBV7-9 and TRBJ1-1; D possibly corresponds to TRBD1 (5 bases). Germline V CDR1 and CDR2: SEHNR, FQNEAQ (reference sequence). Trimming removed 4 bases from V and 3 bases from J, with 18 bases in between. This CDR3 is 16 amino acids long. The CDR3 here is CASSSGVGTGDTEAFF. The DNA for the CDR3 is TGTGCCAGCAGCTCCGGAGTCGGGACGGGGGACACTGAAGCTTTCTTT.

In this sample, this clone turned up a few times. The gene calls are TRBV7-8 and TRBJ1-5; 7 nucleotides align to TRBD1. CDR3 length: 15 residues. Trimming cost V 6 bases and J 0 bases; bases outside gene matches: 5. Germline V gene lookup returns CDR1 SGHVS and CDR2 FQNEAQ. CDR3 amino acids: CASSRAGGSNQPQHF. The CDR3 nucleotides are TGTGCCAGCAGTCGGGCAGGGGGTAGCAATCAGCCCCAGCATTTT.

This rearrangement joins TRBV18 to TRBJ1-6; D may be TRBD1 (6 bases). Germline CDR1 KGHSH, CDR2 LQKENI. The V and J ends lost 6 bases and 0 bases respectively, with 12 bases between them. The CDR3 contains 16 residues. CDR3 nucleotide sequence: TGTGCCAGCTCCTATGACAGGAGCTCCTATAATTCACCCCTCCACTTT. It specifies CASSYDRSSYNSPLHF. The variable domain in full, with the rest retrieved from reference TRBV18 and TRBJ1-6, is NAGVMQNPRHLVRRRGQEARLRCSPMKGHSHVYWYRQLPEEGLKFMVYLQKENIIDESGMPKERFSAEFPKEGPSILRIQQVVRGDSAAYFCASSYDRSSYNSPLHFGNGTRLTVT.

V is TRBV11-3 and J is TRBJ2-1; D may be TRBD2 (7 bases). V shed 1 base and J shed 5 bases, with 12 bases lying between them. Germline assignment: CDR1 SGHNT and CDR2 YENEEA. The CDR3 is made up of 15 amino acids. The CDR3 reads CASSLVGGADNEQFF. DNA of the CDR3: TGTGCCAGCAGCTTAGTGGGGGGGGCAGACAATGAGCAGTTCTTC.

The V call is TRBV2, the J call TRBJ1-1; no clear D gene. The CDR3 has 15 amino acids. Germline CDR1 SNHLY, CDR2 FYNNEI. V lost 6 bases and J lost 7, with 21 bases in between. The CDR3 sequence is CASRSSWDTRVEAFF. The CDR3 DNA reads TGTGCCAGCAGATCCTCATGGGATACGCGGGTTGAAGCTTTCTTT.

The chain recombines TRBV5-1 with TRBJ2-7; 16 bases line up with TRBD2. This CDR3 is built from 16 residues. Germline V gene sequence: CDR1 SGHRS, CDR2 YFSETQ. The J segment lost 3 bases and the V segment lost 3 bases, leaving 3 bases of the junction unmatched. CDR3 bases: TGCGCCAGCAGCTCGGGGACTAGCGGGGGGGGCTACGAGCAGTACTTC. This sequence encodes CASSSGTSGGGYEQYF.

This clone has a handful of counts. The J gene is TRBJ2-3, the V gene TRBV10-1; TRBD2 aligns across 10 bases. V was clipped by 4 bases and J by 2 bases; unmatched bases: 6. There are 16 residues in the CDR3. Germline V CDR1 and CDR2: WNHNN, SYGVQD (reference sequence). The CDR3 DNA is TGCGCCAGCAGTGCTCTAGCGGGGGACGTCACAGATACGCAGTATTTT. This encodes CASSALAGDVTDTQYF.

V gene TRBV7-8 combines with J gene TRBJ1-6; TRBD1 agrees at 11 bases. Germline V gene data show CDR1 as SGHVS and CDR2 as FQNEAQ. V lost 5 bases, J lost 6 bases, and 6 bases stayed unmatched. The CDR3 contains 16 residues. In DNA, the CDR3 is TGTGCCAGCAGCCCTGCCGGGACAGGGGGTAATTCACCCCTCCACTTT. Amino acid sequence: CASSPAGTGGNSPLHF.

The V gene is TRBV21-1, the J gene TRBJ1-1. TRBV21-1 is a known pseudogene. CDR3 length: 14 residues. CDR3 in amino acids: CASSKGTPLPATFF. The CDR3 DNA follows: TGTGCCAGCAGCAAAGGAACCCCCCTGCCTGCGACTTTCTTT.

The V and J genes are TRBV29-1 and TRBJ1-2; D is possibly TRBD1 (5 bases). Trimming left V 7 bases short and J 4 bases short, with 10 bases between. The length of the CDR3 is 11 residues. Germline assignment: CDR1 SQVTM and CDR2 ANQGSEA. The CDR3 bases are TGCAGCGCCGGGACTTCCTATGGCTACACCTTC. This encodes CSAGTSYGYTF.

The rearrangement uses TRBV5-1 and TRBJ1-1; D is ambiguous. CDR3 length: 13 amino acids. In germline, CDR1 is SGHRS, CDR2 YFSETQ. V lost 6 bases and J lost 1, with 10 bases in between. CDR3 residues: CASTSGGNTEAFF. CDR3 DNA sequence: TGCGCCAGCACATCAGGAGGGAACACTGAAGCTTTCTTT.

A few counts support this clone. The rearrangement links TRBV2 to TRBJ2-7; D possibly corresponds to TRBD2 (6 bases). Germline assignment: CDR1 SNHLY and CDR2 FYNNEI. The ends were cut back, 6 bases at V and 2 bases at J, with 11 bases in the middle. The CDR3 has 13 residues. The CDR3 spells CASRGGSAYEQYF. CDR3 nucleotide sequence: TGTGCCAGCAGGGGAGGATCCGCCTACGAGCAGTACTTC. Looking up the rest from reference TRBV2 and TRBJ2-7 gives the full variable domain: EPEVTQTPSHQVTQMGQEVILRCVPISNHLYFYWYRQILGQKVEFLVSFYNNEISEKSEIFDDQFSVERPDGSNFTLKIRSTKLEDSAMYFCASRGGSAYEQYFGPGTRLTVT.

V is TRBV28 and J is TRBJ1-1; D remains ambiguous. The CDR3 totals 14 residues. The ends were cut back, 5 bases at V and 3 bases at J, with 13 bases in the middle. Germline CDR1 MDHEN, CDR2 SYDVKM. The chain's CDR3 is CASSRRNIYTEAFF. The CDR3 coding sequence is TGTGCCAGCAGTCGCCGAAACATCTACACTGAAGCTTTCTTT.

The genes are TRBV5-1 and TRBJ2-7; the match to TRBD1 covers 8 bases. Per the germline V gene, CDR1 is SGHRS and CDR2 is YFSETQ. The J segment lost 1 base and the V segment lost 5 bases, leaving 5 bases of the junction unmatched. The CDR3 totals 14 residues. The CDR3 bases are TGCGCCAGCAGAAGTGGGACAGGATCCTACGAGCAGTACTTC. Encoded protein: CASRSGTGSYEQYF.

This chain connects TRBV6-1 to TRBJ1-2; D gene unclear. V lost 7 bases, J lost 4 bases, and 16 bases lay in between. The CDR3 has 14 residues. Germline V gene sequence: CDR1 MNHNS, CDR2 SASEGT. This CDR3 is CASTQSQVGYGYTF. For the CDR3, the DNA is TGTGCCAGCACCCAGAGCCAGGTGGGCTATGGCTACACCTTC.

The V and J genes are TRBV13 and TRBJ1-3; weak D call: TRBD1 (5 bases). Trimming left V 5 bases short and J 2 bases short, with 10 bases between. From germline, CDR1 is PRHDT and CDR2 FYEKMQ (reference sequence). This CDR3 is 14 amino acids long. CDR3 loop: CASSVSGPGNTIYF. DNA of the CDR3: TGTGCCAGCAGCGTCTCAGGGCCTGGAAACACCATATATTTT.

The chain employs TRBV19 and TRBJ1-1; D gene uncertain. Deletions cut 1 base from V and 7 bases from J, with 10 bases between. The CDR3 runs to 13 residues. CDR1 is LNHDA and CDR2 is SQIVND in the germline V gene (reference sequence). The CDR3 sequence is CASSIAEGGEAFF. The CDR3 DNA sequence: TGTGCCAGTAGTATAGCTGAGGGCGGTGAAGCTTTCTTT.

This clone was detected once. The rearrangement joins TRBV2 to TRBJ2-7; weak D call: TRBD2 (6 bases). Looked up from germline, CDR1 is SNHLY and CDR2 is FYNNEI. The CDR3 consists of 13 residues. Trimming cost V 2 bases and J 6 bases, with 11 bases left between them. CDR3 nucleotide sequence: TGTGCCAGCAGTGAAACTAGCCTCGGCGAGCAGTACTTC. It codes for CASSETSLGEQYF.

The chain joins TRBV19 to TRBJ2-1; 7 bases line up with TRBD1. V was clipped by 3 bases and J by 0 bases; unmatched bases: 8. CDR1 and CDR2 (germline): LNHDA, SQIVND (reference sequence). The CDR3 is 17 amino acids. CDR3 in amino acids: CASSILQGTSSYNEQFF. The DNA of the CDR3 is TGTGCCAGTAGTATCCTACAGGGGACCAGCTCCTACAATGAGCAGTTCTTC.

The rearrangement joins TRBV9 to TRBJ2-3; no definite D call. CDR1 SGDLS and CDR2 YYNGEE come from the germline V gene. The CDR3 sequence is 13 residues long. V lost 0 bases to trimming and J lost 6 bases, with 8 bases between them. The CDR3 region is CASSVGSWDTQYF. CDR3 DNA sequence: TGTGCCAGCAGCGTAGGGAGTTGGGATACGCAGTATTTT.

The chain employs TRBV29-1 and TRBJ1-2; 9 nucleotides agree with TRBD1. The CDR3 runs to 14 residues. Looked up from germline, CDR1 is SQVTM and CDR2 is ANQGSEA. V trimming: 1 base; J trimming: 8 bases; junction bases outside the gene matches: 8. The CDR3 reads CSVEGGQGRGGYTF. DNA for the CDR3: TGCAGCGTTGAAGGGGGACAGGGAAGAGGCGGCTACACCTTC.

DNA for the CDR3: TGTGCCAGCAGGGGGCAGGGGGCCCTGAATGAGCAGTTCTTC. It translates to CASRGQGALNEQFF. The rearrangement joins TRBV19 to TRBJ2-1; 8 bases align to TRBD1. Germline-derived CDR1 and CDR2 are LNHDA and SQIVND (reference sequence). Trimming cost V 9 bases and J 7 bases; bases outside gene matches: 11. The CDR3 consists of 14 residues. Combining the CDR3 with reference TRBV19 and TRBJ2-1 gives the whole variable domain DGGITQSPKYLFRKEGQNVTLSCEQNLNHDAMYWYRQDPGQGLRLIYYSQIVNDFQKGDIAEGYSVSREKKESFPLTVTSAQKNPTAFYLCASRGQGALNEQFFGPGTRLTVL.

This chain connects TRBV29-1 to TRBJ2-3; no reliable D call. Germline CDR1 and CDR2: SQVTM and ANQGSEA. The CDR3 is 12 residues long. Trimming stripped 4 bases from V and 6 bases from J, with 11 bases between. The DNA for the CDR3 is TGCAGCGTTGGGTGGCAGGCGGATACGCAGTATTTT. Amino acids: CSVGWQADTQYF.

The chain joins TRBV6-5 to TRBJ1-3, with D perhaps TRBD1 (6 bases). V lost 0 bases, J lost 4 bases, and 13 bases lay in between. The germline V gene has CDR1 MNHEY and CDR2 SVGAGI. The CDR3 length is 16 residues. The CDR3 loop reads CASSYSSGALGNTIYF. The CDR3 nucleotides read TGTGCCAGCAGTTACTCCTCAGGGGCGCTCGGAAACACCATATATTTT.